Listed here is a single T cell receptor beta chain. Its antigen is still unknown. There are no base qualities to consult, and no much larger clone falls within one base. The sample comes from a study of control samples from healthy donors and cancer patients (dated by TCRdb to 2020 to 2022). Libraries were prepared through the immunoSEQ multiplex PCR assay. The table comes from immuneACCESS by way of TCRdb, which keeps in-frame sequences with V and J called. Part of the clones is missing from these tables; in studies checked, under half for an unresolved V gene and the rest for unknown reasons. The sample records about 110,000 clones, 91% of which are singletons. 6.5% to 9% of the sample rests with the top ten. Including the terminal cysteine and phenylalanine, the CDR3 comprises 14 residues. This entry keeps only the CDR3 DNA: 42 bases, framed from base 1. Here V drops 5 bases and J drops 7 bases, and the junction holds 10 bases not matched to any gene. Based on the germline V gene (reference sequence), the CDR1 and CDR2 sequences are GTSNPN and SVGIG.

The receptor was isolated from a young woman in good health. The V gene is TRBV30 and the J gene is TRBJ2-1, with 8 bases in between that match TRBD2. Sample: blood. The DNA sequence is given as TGTGCCTGGGACGCCCGGGGGGGCATAAATGAGCAGTTCTTC. It translates to CAWDARGGINEQFF.